This entry lists 3 T cell receptor beta chains sequenced from one sample in a study of shared clonotypes between healthy human individuals. The repertoire was sequenced with immunoSEQ multiplex PCR; TCRdb's copy has only in-frame clones and lacks some. The table records millions of clones, just over 90% of them present only once. Sequenced sample: naive CD4+ T cells sorted from blood. This sample's subset: CD45RA+ positively selected. All receptors derive from a man aged 18 to 30 in good health.

The gene calls are TRBV18 and TRBJ2-1; D might be TRBD1 (5 bases). V was trimmed by 5 bases and J by 7 bases, leaving 12 bases between them. This CDR3 comprises 13 residues. CDR1 KGHSH and CDR2 LQKENI come from the germline V gene. The CDR3 DNA is TGTGCCAGCTCATCCAGGGCTTTGAATGAGCAGTTCTTC. Translating it yields CASSSRALNEQFF.

The chain links TRBV5-1 to TRBJ2-1, with TRBD2 identical over 10 bases. This CDR3 has 17 residues. V was clipped by 1 base and J by 7 bases; unmatched bases: 11. CDR1 and CDR2 (germline): SGHRS, YFSETQ. This CDR3 is CASSLRPTSGIGNEQFF. The DNA for the CDR3 is TGCGCCAGCAGCTTGAGACCAACTAGCGGGATAGGGAATGAGCAGTTCTTC.

Regarding this clone: Other DNA sequences in the same sample also yield this CDR3. This chain uses TRBV2 with TRBJ2-7, with TRBD2 matching over 7 bases. This CDR3 contains 13 residues. After removal of 7 bases from V and 1 base from J, the junction contained 4 bases not matched to a gene. Germline V gene sequence: CDR1 SNHLY, CDR2 FYNNEI. The CDR3 nucleotides are TGTGCCAGCATCCGGGACTATTCCTACGAGCAGTACTTC. Protein product: CASIRDYSYEQYF.